A single sample gave rise to the 27 T cell receptor beta chains below, sequenced in a study of blood T cell repertoires in COVID-19. The method was immunoSEQ multiplex PCR; TCRdb's version includes in-frame clones alone and lacks a portion of them. The repertoire holds some 80,000 clones, roughly nine tenths seen once, with around 5% in the top ten. The sample consisted of peripheral blood. The source is a man aged 45-65 years with active or convalescent COVID-19.

This chain links TRBV19 with TRBJ2-6; weak D call: TRBD1 (6 bases). The CDR3 totals 17 residues. Germline V gene data show CDR1 as LNHDA and CDR2 as SQIVND (reference sequence). The V gene lost 5 bases and the J gene lost 0 bases, with 14 bases spanning the gap. The CDR3 nucleotides are TGTGCCAGTAGTCCTACCCGAGGGGGCTCTGGGGCCAACGTCCTGACTTTC. Encoded protein: CASSPTRGGSGANVLTF.

Concerning this clone itself: A read error may produce the germline difference seen at one junction end. The rearrangement uses TRBV23-1 and TRBJ2-2, with D unresolved. TRBV23-1 has ORF status, its function being uncertain. This CDR3 spans 17 amino acids. The CDR3 sequence: CASNQFSPVMNTGELFF. In DNA form, the CDR3 reads TGCGCCAGCAATCAATTTTCCCCAGTGATGAACACCGGGGAGCTGTTTTTT.

V usage is TRBV7-9 and J usage is TRBJ2-5, with D perhaps matching TRBD1 (5 bases). Germline V gene sequence: CDR1 SEHNR, CDR2 FQNEAQ (reference sequence). The CDR3 contains 14 residues. V shed 3 bases and J shed 2 bases, with 10 bases lying between them. The CDR3 coding sequence is TGTGCCAGCAGCTTCAGACAGAGTCAAGAGACCCAGTACTTC. Its protein product is CASSFRQSQETQYF. The variable domain in full, completed from reference TRBV7-9 and TRBJ2-5, reads DTGVSQNPRHKITKRGQNVTFRCDPISEHNRLYWYRQTLGQGPEFLTYFQNEAQLEKSRLLSDRFSAERPKGSFSTLEIQRTEQGDSAMYLCASSFRQSQETQYFGPGTRLLVL.

The gene calls are TRBV6-1 and TRBJ2-5, with 8 bases that match TRBD1. V dropped 2 bases and J dropped 4; count of bases not matched to a gene: 3. The CDR3 runs 14 residues. Germline V CDR1 and CDR2: MNHNS, SASEGT. CDR3 protein: CASSEQGAGETQYF. CDR3 DNA sequence: TGTGCCAGCAGTGAACAGGGGGCAGGAGAGACCCAGTACTTC.

The chain employs TRBV4-3 and TRBJ2-1; 7 nucleotides agree with TRBD1. This CDR3 has 16 amino acids. Trimming took 0 bases from V and 6 from J; bases not matched to a gene: 8. The germline CDR1 and CDR2 sequences are LGHNA and YSLEER. CDR3 sequence reads: CASSQELSDRFNEQFF. The DNA for the CDR3 is TGCGCCAGCAGCCAAGAGTTGTCGGACAGGTTCAATGAGCAGTTCTTC.

The chain joins TRBV29-1 to TRBJ2-3, with D uncertain. V was cut by 3 bases and J by 0 bases, with 13 bases left in between. Germline V gene sequence: CDR1 SQVTM, CDR2 ANQGSEA. The CDR3 extends over 15 amino acids. The CDR3 DNA is TGCAGCGTTGACTCAGTGCATTCTAGCACAGATACGCAGTATTTT. Protein sequence: CSVDSVHSSTDTQYF.

The chain employs TRBV9 and TRBJ2-7, with TRBD2 as a possible D gene (6 bases). The germline V gene encodes CDR1 SGDLS and CDR2 YYNGEE. The length of the CDR3 is 15 residues. V was cut by 0 bases and J by 4 bases, with 14 bases left in between. The CDR3 DNA is TGTGCCAGCAGCGTAGGGCCCGGGGGTAATTACGAGCAGTACTTC. This codes for CASSVGPGGNYEQYF.

The chain recombines TRBV19 with TRBJ2-3; 11 bases match TRBD2. Germline CDR1 reads LNHDA; CDR2 reads SQIVND (reference sequence). Trimming took 9 bases from V and 1 from J; bases not matched to a gene: 12. This CDR3 spans 17 amino acids. The CDR3 nucleotides are TGTGCCAGCCGACTAGCGGGGACGCTGGTAGGCACAGATACGCAGTATTTT. This translates into CASRLAGTLVGTDTQYF.

CDR3 sequence: CAISEGQAHQPQHF. The CDR3 nucleotides are TGTGCCATCAGTGAAGGACAGGCCCATCAGCCCCAGCATTTT. V usage is TRBV10-3 and J usage is TRBJ1-5, with TRBD1 matching over 7 bases. Germline lookup yields CDR1 ENHRY and CDR2 SYGVKD. The CDR3 contains 14 residues. Germline trimming cut 3 bases from V and 5 bases from J; bases unmatched to any gene: 4.

The chain combines TRBV10-3 with TRBJ2-3, with 14 bases fitting TRBD2. The V gene end was trimmed by 3 bases and the J gene end by 7 bases; junction bases not matched to a gene: 3. This CDR3 is built from 15 residues. From germline, CDR1 is ENHRY and CDR2 SYGVKD. CDR3 protein: CAISDGTSGGYTQYF. CDR3 nucleotide sequence: TGTGCCATCAGTGATGGGACTAGCGGGGGTTATACGCAGTATTTT.

The V gene is TRBV30, the J gene TRBJ2-7, with 10 bases fitting TRBD1. Germline V CDR1 and CDR2: GTSNPN, SVGIG (reference sequence). V shed 3 bases, J shed 2 bases, and the junction held 4 bases outside the gene matches. The CDR3 totals 14 residues. CDR3 sequence: CAWSRDRGAYEQYF. CDR3 sequence (DNA): TGTGCCTGGAGCCGGGACAGGGGAGCCTACGAGCAGTACTTC. Full variable domain (missing parts from reference TRBV30 and TRBJ2-7): SQTIHQWPATLVQPVGSPLSLECTVEGTSNPNLYWYRQAAGRGLQLLFYSVGIGQISSEVPQNLSASRPQDRQFILSSKKLLLSDSGFYLCAWSRDRGAYEQYFGPGTRLTVT.

The chain couples TRBV5-1 to TRBJ1-3, with 7 bases lining up with TRBD1. Germline values: CDR1 SGHRS, CDR2 YFSETQ. There are 15 residues in the CDR3. With V trimmed by 3 bases and J by 1 base, 4 bases remained unmatched. CDR3 region: CASSSTGESGNTIYF. The CDR3 nucleotides are TGCGCCAGCAGCTCCACAGGGGAATCTGGAAACACCATATATTTT.

The chain joins TRBV7-8 to TRBJ1-2; D is perhaps TRBD1 (6 bases). V lost 1 base, J lost 8 bases, and 17 bases lay in between. The germline CDR1 and CDR2 sequences are SGHVS and FQNEAQ. CDR3 length equals 15 residues. CDR3 loop: CASSLDLQGIWGYTF. CDR3 coding DNA: TGTGCCAGCAGCTTAGATCTGCAGGGGATATGGGGCTACACCTTC.

The CDR3 protein is CASSLRRDRGLGYTF. Here the CDR3 DNA reads TGTGCCAGCAGCCTACGCCGGGACAGGGGTTTAGGCTACACCTTC. The genes are TRBV5-6 and TRBJ1-2, with TRBD1 identical over 10 bases. V trimming: 4 bases; J trimming: 8 bases; junction bases outside the gene matches: 11. The CDR3 runs 15 residues. In germline, CDR1 is SGHDT, CDR2 YYEEEE.

The rearrangement joins TRBV2 to TRBJ1-2; TRBD1 agrees at 9 bases. Germline loops: CDR1 SNHLY, CDR2 FYNNEI. This CDR3 has 14 amino acids. Trimming cost V 3 bases and J 4 bases; bases outside gene matches: 3. CDR3 nucleotide sequence: TGTGCCAGCAGTGAGGGACAGGGAGGCTATGGCTACACCTTC. Protein sequence: CASSEGQGGYGYTF.

J is TRBJ1-3 and V is TRBV5-1, with TRBD1 matching 7 bases. The V and J ends lost 0 bases and 1 base, in that order; junction bases with no gene match: 4. Germline CDR1 SGHRS, CDR2 YFSETQ. CDR3 length: 16 residues. CDR3: CASSLAGQQSGNTIYF. CDR3 DNA: TGCGCCAGCAGCTTGGCGGGACAGCAATCTGGAAACACCATATATTTT.

The J gene is TRBJ2-5, the V gene TRBV5-1; D remains ambiguous. The CDR3 is 14 amino acids. V lost 0 bases to trimming and J lost 5 bases, with 11 bases between them. Per the germline V gene, CDR1 is SGHRS and CDR2 is YFSETQ. The CDR3: CASSLAQSQETQYF. CDR3 DNA sequence: TGCGCCAGCAGCTTGGCTCAGTCCCAGGAGACCCAGTACTTC.

The chain is built from TRBV6-5 and TRBJ1-2, with TRBD1 identical over 11 bases. V lost 7 bases to trimming and J lost 5 bases; unmatched junction nucleotides: 9. The CDR3 has 15 residues. Germline-derived CDR1 and CDR2 are MNHEY and SVGAGI. Here the CDR3 DNA reads TGTGCCAGCACCGGGACAGGGGGGCTAAATTATGGCTACACCTTC. This sequence encodes CASTGTGGLNYGYTF.

CDR3 sequence: CATKAADSYEQYF. CDR3 bases: TGTGCCACCAAGGCGGCGGACAGCTACGAGCAGTACTTC. V usage is TRBV10-3 and J usage is TRBJ2-7; weak D call: TRBD1 (6 bases). In germline, CDR1 is ENHRY, CDR2 SYGVKD. Trimming took 10 bases from V and 3 from J, leaving 16 bases between them. This CDR3 is built from 13 residues.

The V and J genes are TRBV6-5 and TRBJ1-1, with unresolved D. The CDR3 has 12 residues. V was cut by 6 bases and J by 11 bases, with 16 bases left in between. Germline values: CDR1 MNHEY, CDR2 SVGAGI. CDR3 loop: CASSFGSQRAFF. Here the CDR3 DNA reads TGTGCCAGCAGCTTCGGGAGCCAGAGGGCTTTCTTT.

The chain joins TRBV3-1 (or the pseudogene TRBV3-2) to TRBJ1-1; 7 bases agree with TRBD1. The germline V gene encodes CDR1 LGHDT and CDR2 YNNKEL (reference sequence). The CDR3 consists of 15 residues. Trimming removed 0 bases from V and 2 bases from J; junction bases left unmatched: 3. This CDR3 reads CASSQEGGLNTEAFF. The CDR3 bases are TGTGCCAGCAGCCAAGAAGGGGGCCTTAACACTGAAGCTTTCTTT.

The V call is TRBV28, the J call TRBJ1-1; D call uncertain. This CDR3 is 16 amino acids long. V shed 0 bases and J shed 1 base, with 12 bases lying between them. Germline V gene lookup returns CDR1 MDHEN and CDR2 SYDVKM. The DNA for the CDR3 is TGTGCCAGCAGTTTATGGGGGAGTGAGGGGAACACTGAAGCTTTCTTT. Protein sequence: CASSLWGSEGNTEAFF.

The V call is TRBV29-1, the J call TRBJ2-3; 7 positions match TRBD2. Germline V gene sequence: CDR1 SQVTM, CDR2 ANQGSEA. CDR3 length equals 16 residues. V shed 4 bases, J shed 2 bases, and the junction held 12 bases outside the gene matches. CDR3 amino acids: CSVAVWGGSDTDTQYF. CDR3 DNA: TGCAGCGTTGCAGTGTGGGGGGGGTCGGACACAGATACGCAGTATTTT.

The chain joins TRBV10-1 to TRBJ1-3, with TRBD1 identical over 7 bases. This CDR3 is 16 amino acids long. Germline V gene data show CDR1 as WNHNN and CDR2 as SYGVQD (reference sequence). Trimming removed 8 bases from V and 0 bases from J; junction bases left unmatched: 10. CDR3: CASRGGQRYSGNTIYF. The CDR3 DNA follows: TGCGCCAGCCGTGGGGGACAGAGGTACTCTGGAAACACCATATATTTT.

This clone was counted between two and nine times. J is TRBJ2-7 and V is TRBV9, with D possibly matching TRBD1 (6 bases). The CDR3 runs 14 residues. Trimming left V 3 bases short and J 0 bases short, with 10 bases between. CDR1 is SGDLS, CDR2 YYNGEE, per germline. This CDR3 is CASSALQGSYEQYF. CDR3 bases: TGTGCCAGCAGCGCCCTACAGGGCTCCTACGAGCAGTACTTC.

V and J are TRBV28 and TRBJ2-7; the D gene is possibly TRBD1 (6 bases). CDR1 and CDR2 from the germline V gene are MDHEN and SYDVKM. The CDR3 spans 13 residues. V was pared by 5 bases and J by 4 bases, with 12 bases between. CDR3 sequence reads: CASSPTDRYEQYF. Here the CDR3 DNA reads TGTGCCAGCAGTCCTACTGACAGGTACGAGCAGTACTTC.

V usage is TRBV9 and J usage is TRBJ1-1, with TRBD1 identical over 7 bases. V trimming: 0 bases; J trimming: 1 base; junction bases outside the gene matches: 6. Germline CDR1 reads SGDLS; CDR2 reads YYNGEE. This CDR3 has 16 residues. The CDR3 loop is CASSVESGGENTEAFF. Here the CDR3 DNA reads TGTGCCAGCAGCGTAGAGTCAGGGGGAGAGAACACTGAAGCTTTCTTT.